This passage covers 9 T cell receptor beta chains from one sample sequenced in a study of long-term antiretroviral therapy in people with HIV. Sequencing relied on immunoSEQ assay v3.0, run at survey level. The method was immunoSEQ multiplex PCR; TCRdb's version includes in-frame clones alone and lacks a portion of them. The table lists about 18,000 clones, 91% of them singletons. Source: unsorted PBMCs, taken 3 years after starting antiretroviral therapy. The receptors come from a middle-aged man with HIV.

The chain recombines TRBV4-3 with TRBJ2-2, with 10 bases that match TRBD2. Germline CDR1 is LGHNA and CDR2 is YSLEER. The junction had 9 bases not matched to a gene; V was cut back by 4 bases and J by 4 bases. This CDR3 region has 17 residues. The chain's CDR3 is CASSRYSSGGTTGELFF. The DNA of the CDR3 is TGCGCCAGCAGCCGCTACAGTAGCGGGGGGACCACCGGGGAGCTGTTTTTT.

J is TRBJ2-7 and V is TRBV27; 8 nucleotides agree with TRBD1. With V trimmed by 5 bases and J by 3 bases, 6 bases remained unmatched. The CDR3 spans 14 residues. The germline V gene has CDR1 MNHEY and CDR2 SMNVEV (reference sequence). The CDR3: CASSPGTGFYEQYF. DNA for the CDR3: TGTGCCAGCAGTCCCGGGACAGGCTTCTACGAGCAGTACTTC.

This sequence joins TRBV10-3 and TRBJ2-2; D uncertain. The CDR3 is 13 amino acids. V lost 5 bases, J lost 1 base, and 5 bases lay in between. Germline lookup yields CDR1 ENHRY and CDR2 SYGVKD. Here the CDR3 DNA reads TGTGCCATCAGTAGGGAGAACACCGGGGAGCTGTTTTTT. Translation: CAISRENTGELFF.

V gene TRBV4-2 combines with J gene TRBJ2-3, with 7 bases matching TRBD2. Per the germline V gene, CDR1 is LGHNA and CDR2 is YNFKEQ. CDR3 size: 15 residues. With 3 bases clipped from V and 4 bases from J, the junction kept 7 bases outside the gene matches. The chain's CDR3 is CASSQGGGGADTQYF. Here the CDR3 DNA reads TGTGCCAGCAGCCAGGGCGGGGGAGGGGCAGATACGCAGTATTTT.

This chain connects TRBV5-1 to TRBJ2-2; no reliable D call. CDR1 is SGHRS, CDR2 YFSETQ, per germline. Trimming removed 7 bases at V and 5 bases at J, with 15 bases between. The CDR3 runs 14 residues. CDR3 region: CASGRLQGTGELFF. The CDR3 DNA sequence: TGCGCCAGCGGACGTTTACAAGGGACCGGGGAGCTGTTTTTT.

The V and J genes are TRBV28 and TRBJ1-2; the D is unclear. The CDR3 is 13 amino acids. Between the trimmed V and J ends, which lost 5 bases and 3 bases, there was a span of 10 bases. Germline CDR1 reads MDHEN; CDR2 reads SYDVKM. Here the CDR3 reads CASSLGKDYGYTF. CDR3 coding DNA: TGTGCCAGCAGTCTAGGAAAAGACTATGGCTACACCTTC.

The chain recombines TRBV27 with TRBJ1-3, with D hard to call. The CDR3 runs to 14 residues. Trimming removed 4 bases at V and 2 bases at J, with 9 bases between. CDR1 and CDR2 from the germline V gene are MNHEY and SMNVEV (reference sequence). The CDR3 region is CASSSTRTGNTIYF. CDR3 nucleotides: TGTGCCAGCAGTTCGACAAGAACTGGAAACACCATATATTTT.

This clone appeared a single time. This chain links TRBV7-8 with TRBJ1-4; unclear D gene. CDR1 is SGHVS, CDR2 FQNEAQ, per germline. Trimming removed 1 base at V and 3 bases at J, with 9 bases between. The length of the CDR3 is 15 residues. This chain's CDR3 is CASSLGPPPNEKLFF. The CDR3 nucleotides read TGTGCCAGCAGCTTAGGGCCCCCACCTAATGAAAAACTGTTTTTT.

This sequence joins TRBV6-1 and TRBJ1-5; TRBD1 matches 9 bases. Trimming took 4 bases from V and 4 from J; bases not matched to a gene: 5. In germline, CDR1 is MNHNS, CDR2 SASEGT. The CDR3 loop spans 15 amino acids. CDR3 coding DNA: TGTGCCAGCAGTGGCCGGACAGGGGAGAATCAGCCCCAGCATTTT. It codes for CASSGRTGENQPQHF.